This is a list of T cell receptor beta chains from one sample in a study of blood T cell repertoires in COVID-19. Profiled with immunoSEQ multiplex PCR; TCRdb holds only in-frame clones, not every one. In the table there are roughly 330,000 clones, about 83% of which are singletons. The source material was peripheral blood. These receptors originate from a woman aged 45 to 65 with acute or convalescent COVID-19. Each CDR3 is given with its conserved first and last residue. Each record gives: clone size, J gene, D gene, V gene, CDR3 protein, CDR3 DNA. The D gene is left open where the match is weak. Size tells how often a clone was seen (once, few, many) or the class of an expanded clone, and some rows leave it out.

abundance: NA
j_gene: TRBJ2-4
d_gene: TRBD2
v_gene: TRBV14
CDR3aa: CASSQDRGGDLGKNIQYF
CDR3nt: TGTGCCAGCAGCCAAGATCGCGGGGGAGATCTTGGCAAAAACATTCAGTACTTC

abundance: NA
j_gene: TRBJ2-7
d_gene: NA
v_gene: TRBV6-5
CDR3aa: CASRNEGTSSYEQYF
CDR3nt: TGTGCCAGCAGGAACGAGGGTACGAGCTCCTACGAGCAGTACTTC

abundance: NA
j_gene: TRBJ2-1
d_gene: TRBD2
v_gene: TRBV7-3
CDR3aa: CASSPRTSGTQFF
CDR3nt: TGTGCCAGCAGCCCTCGGACTAGCGGGACACAGTTCTTC

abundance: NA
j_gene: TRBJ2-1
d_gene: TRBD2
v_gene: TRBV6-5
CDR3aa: CASNPAREYYNEQFF
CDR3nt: TGTGCCAGCAACCCAGCGCGGGAGTATTACAATGAGCAGTTCTTC

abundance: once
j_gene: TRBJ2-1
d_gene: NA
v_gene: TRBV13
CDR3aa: CASSLFRRSSYNEQFF
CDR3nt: TGTGCCAGCAGCTTATTCAGGAGGAGCTCCTACAATGAGCAGTTCTTC

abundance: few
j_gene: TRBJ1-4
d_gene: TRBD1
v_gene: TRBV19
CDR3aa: CASSIVGTASFRFF
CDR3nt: TGTGCCAGTAGTATAGTAGGGACAGCTTCTTTTCGGTTTTTT

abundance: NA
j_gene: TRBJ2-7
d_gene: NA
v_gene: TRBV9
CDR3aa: CASRTTRGSYEQYF
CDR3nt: TGTGCCAGCAGAACGACAAGGGGCTCCTACGAGCAGTACTTC

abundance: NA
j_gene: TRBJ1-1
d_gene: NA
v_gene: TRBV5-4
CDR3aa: CASTVGGEAFF
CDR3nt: TGTGCCAGCACCGTGGGGGGTGAAGCTTTCTTT

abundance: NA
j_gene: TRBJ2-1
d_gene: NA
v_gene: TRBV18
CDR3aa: CASSPLQGLGNEQFF
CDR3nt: TGTGCCAGCTCACCACTGCAGGGTCTGGGCAATGAGCAGTTCTTC

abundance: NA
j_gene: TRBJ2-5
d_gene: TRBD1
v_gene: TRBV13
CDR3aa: CASSWTGELETQYF
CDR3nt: TGTGCCAGCAGCTGGACAGGGGAGTTGGAGACCCAGTACTTC

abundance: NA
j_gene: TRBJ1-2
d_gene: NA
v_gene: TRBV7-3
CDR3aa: CASSLTGVDGYTF
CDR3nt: TGTGCCAGCAGCTTAACAGGGGTCGACGGCTACACCTTC

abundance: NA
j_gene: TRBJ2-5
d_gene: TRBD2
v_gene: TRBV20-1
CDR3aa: CSASLEREPGETQYF
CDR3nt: TGCAGTGCTAGTTTAGAGCGGGAGCCTGGAGAGACCCAGTACTTC

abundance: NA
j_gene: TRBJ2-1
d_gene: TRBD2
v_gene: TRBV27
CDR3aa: CASSPSGWREMGRDEQFF
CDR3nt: TGTGCCAGCAGCCCCTCCGGTTGGCGGGAGATGGGACGGGATGAGCAGTTCTTC

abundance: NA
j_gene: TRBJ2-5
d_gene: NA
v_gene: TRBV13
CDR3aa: CASSLRGGGQETQYF
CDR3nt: TGTGCCAGCAGCTTACGAGGGGGGGGCCAAGAGACCCAGTACTTC

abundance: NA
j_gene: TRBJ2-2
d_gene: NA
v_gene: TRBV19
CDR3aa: CASSTHRASGELFF
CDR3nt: TGTGCCAGTAGTACCCACAGGGCGTCCGGGGAGCTGTTTTTT

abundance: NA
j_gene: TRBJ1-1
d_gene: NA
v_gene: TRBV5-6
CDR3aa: CASSWSPFGGTEAFF
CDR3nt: TGTGCCAGCAGCTGGAGCCCATTCGGAGGGACTGAAGCTTTCTTT

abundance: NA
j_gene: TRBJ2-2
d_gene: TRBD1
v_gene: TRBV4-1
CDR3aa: CASSDREPNTGELFF
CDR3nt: TGCGCCAGCAGCGACAGGGAACCGAACACCGGGGAGCTGTTTTTT

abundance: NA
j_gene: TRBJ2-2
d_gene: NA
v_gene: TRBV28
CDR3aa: CASIFRTNTGELFF
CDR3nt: TGTGCCAGCATATTCAGGACGAACACCGGGGAGCTGTTTTTT

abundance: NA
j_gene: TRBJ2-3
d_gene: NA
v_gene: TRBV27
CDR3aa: CASSTPKAGTDTQYF
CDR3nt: TGTGCCAGCAGTACCCCTAAGGCGGGCACAGATACGCAGTATTTT

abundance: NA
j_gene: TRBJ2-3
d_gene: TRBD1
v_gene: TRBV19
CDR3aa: CASSLGTDTDTQYF
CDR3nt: TGTGCCAGTAGTCTGGGGACAGACACAGATACGCAGTATTTT

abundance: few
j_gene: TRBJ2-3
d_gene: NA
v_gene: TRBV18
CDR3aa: CASSPGRTTDTQYF
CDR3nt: TGTGCCAGCTCACCAGGGAGGACCACAGATACGCAGTATTTT

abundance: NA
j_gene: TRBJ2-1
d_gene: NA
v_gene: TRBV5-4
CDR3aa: CASSFSYPGNEQFF
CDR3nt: TGTGCCAGCAGCTTCAGCTACCCCGGGAATGAGCAGTTCTTC

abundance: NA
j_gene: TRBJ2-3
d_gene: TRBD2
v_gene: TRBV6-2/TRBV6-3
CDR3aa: CASSYSGLAGVRDTQYF
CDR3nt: TGTGCCAGCAGTTACTCTGGGCTAGCGGGAGTGCGGGATACGCAGTATTTT

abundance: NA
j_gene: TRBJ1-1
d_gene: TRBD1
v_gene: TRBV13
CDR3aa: CASSTSTGPTEAFF
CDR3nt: TGTGCCAGCAGCACTTCGACAGGGCCAACTGAAGCTTTCTTT

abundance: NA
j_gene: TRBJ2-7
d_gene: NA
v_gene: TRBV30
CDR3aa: CAWSVADAYEQYF
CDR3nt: TGTGCCTGGAGTGTGGCGGATGCCTACGAGCAGTACTTC

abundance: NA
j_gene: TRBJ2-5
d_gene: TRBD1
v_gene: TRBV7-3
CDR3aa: CASSSGQGVGETQYF
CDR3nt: TGTGCCAGCAGCTCGGGACAGGGGGTAGGGGAGACCCAGTACTTC

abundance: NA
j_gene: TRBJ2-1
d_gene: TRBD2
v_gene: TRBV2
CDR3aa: CASSEGLAGYNEQFF
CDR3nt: TGTGCCAGCAGTGAAGGCCTAGCGGGATACAATGAGCAGTTCTTC

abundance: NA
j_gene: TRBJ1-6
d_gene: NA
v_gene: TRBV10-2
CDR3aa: CASSESNGSDSPLHF
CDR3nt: TGCGCCAGCAGTGAGAGTAACGGGAGCGATTCACCCCTCCACTTT

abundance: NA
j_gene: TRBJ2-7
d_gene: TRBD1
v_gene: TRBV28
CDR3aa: CASKKGQGTYYEQYF
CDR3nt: TGTGCCAGCAAAAAGGGACAGGGGACTTACTACGAGCAGTACTTC

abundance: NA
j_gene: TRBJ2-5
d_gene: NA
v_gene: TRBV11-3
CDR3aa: CASSLGLPSQETQYF
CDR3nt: TGTGCCAGCAGCCTAGGACTCCCCTCCCAAGAGACCCAGTACTTC

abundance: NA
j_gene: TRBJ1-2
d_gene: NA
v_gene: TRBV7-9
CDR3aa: CASSIEQGAYGYTF
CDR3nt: TGTGCCAGCAGTATAGAACAGGGTGCCTATGGCTACACCTTC

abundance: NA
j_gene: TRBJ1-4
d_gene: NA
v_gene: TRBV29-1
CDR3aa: CSVLQRFAGKLFF
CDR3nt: TGCAGCGTTTTACAACGTTTTGCTGGCAAACTGTTTTTT

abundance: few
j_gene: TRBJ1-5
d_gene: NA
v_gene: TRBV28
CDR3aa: CASSLLYQPQHF
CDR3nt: TGTGCCAGCAGTTTACTTTATCAGCCCCAGCATTTT

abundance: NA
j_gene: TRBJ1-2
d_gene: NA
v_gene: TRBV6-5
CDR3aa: CASRQGWDGYTF
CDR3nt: TGTGCCAGCAGACAGGGTTGGGATGGCTACACCTTC

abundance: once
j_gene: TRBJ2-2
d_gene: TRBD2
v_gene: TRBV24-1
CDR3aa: CATRTSGRPGELFF
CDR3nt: TGTGCCACCAGGACTAGCGGGAGGCCCGGGGAGCTGTTTTTT

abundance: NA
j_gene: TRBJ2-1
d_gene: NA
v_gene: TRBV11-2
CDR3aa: CASSLSRDNSYNEQFF
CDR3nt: TGTGCCAGCAGCTTATCTCGGGACAACTCCTACAATGAGCAGTTCTTC

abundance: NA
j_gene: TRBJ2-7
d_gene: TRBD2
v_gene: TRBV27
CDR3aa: CASSLDLAGTYEQYF
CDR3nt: TGTGCCAGCAGTTTAGATCTAGCGGGTACATACGAGCAGTACTTC

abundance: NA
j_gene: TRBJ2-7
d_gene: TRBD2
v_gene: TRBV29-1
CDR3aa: CSVAPSGRREQYF
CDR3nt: TGCAGCGTTGCTCCTAGCGGGAGGCGGGAGCAGTACTTC

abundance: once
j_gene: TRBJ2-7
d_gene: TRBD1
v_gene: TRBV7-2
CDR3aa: CASSRDRGRWEQYF
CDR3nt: TGTGCCAGCAGCAGAGACAGGGGGCGATGGGAGCAGTACTTC

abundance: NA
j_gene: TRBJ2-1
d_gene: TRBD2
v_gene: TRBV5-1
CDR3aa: CASSSGLAGVGEQFF
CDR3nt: TGCGCCAGCAGCTCCGGACTAGCGGGAGTGGGTGAGCAGTTCTTC

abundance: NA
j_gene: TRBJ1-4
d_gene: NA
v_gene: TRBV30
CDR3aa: CAWSPPGITDEKLFF
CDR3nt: TGTGCCTGGAGTCCCCCCGGTATCACGGATGAAAAACTGTTTTTT

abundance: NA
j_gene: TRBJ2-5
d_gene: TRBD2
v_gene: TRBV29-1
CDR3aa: CSVGLAGGETQYF
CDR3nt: TGCAGCGTTGGACTAGCGGGAGGGGAGACCCAGTACTTC

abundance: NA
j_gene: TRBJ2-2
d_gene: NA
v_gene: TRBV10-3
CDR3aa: CAIPKGGSANTGELFF
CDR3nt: TGTGCCATCCCCAAAGGAGGGAGTGCGAACACCGGGGAGCTGTTTTTT

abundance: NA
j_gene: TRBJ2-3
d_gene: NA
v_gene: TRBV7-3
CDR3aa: CASSLLPGTDTQYF
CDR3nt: TGTGCCAGCAGCTTACTGCCGGGGACAGATACGCAGTATTTT

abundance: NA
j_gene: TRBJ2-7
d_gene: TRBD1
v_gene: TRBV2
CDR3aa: CASSMDRETYEQYF
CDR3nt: TGTGCCAGCAGCATGGACAGGGAAACCTACGAGCAGTACTTC

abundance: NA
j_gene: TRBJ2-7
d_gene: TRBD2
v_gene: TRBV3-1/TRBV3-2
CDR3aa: CASSRGLAGVYEQYF
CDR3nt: TGTGCCAGCAGCCGAGGACTAGCGGGAGTATATGAGCAGTACTTC

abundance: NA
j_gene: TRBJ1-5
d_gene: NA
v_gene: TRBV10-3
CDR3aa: CAISDRNQPQHF
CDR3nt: TGTGCCATCAGTGACAGGAATCAGCCCCAGCATTTT

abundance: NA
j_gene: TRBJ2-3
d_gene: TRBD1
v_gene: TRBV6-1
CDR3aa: CASSDQGATLGSTDTQYF
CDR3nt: TGTGCCAGCAGTGACCAGGGGGCCACTTTGGGTAGCACAGATACGCAGTATTTT

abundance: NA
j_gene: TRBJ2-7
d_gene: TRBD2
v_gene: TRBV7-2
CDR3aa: CASSLKWSGLAAYEQYF
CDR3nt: TGTGCCAGCAGCCTGAAGTGGTCGGGACTAGCGGCCTACGAGCAGTACTTC

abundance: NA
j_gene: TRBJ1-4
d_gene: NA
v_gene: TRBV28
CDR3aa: CASSLSQKLFF
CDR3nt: TGTGCCAGCAGTTTATCTCAAAAACTGTTTTTT

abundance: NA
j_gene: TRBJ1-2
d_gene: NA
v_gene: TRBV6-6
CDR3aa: CASSSFGGNYGYTF
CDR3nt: TGTGCCAGCAGCTCCTTCGGCGGTAACTATGGCTACACCTTC

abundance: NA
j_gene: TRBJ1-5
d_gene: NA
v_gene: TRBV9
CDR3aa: CASSVAGNQPQHF
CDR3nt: TGTGCCAGCAGCGTAGCAGGGAACCAGCCCCAGCATTTT

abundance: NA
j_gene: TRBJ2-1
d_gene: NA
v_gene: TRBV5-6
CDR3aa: CASSLRQHNEQFF
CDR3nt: TGTGCCAGCAGCCTACGTCAACACAATGAGCAGTTCTTC

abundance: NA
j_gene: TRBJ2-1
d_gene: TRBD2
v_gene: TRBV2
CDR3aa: CASSEGIAGSSTFTANEQFF
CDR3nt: TGTGCCAGCAGTGAAGGGATAGCGGGGAGTTCTACGTTCACGGCCAATGAGCAGTTCTTC

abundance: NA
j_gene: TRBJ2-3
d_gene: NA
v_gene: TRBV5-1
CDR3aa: CASSGGRPITDTQYF
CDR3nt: TGCGCCAGCAGCGGGGGGAGACCCATCACAGATACGCAGTATTTT

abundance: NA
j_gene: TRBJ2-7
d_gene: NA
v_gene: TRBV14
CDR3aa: CASSPRWASRLYEQYF
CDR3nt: TGTGCCAGCAGCCCCAGGTGGGCTAGCCGGCTCTACGAGCAGTACTTC

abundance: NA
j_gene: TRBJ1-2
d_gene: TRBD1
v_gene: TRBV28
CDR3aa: CASSPPPGGAGYGYTF
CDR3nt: TGTGCCAGCAGTCCCCCCCCAGGGGGCGCGGGCTATGGCTACACCTTC